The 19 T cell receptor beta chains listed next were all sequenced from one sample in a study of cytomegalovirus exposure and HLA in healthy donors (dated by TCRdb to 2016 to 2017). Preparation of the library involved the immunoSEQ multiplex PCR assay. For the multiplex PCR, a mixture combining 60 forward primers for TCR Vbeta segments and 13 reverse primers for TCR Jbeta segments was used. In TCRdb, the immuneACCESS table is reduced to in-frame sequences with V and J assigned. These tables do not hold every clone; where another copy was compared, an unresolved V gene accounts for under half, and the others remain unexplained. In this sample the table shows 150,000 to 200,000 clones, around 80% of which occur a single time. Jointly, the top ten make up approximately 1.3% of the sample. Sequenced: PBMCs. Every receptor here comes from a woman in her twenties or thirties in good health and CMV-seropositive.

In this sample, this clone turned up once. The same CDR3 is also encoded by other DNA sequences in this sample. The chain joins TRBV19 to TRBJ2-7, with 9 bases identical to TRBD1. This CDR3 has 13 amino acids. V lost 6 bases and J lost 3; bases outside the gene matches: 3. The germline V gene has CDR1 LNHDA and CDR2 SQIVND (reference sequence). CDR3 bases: TGTGCCAGTAGCCCGACAGGGGGCTACGAGCAGTACTTC. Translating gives CASSPTGGYEQYF.

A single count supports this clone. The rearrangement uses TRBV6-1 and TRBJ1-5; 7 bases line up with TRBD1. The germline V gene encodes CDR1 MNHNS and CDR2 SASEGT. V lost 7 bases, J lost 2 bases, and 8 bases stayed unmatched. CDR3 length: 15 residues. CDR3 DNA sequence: TGTGCCAGCAATCGACAGGGAGGTCGCAATCAGCCCCAGCATTTT. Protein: CASNRQGGRNQPQHF.

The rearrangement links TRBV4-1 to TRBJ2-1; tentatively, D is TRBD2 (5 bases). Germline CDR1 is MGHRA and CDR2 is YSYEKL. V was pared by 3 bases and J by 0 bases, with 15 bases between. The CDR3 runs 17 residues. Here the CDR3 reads CASSHNPGSYSYNEQFF. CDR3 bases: TGCGCCAGCAGCCACAATCCGGGATCCTACTCCTACAATGAGCAGTTCTTC.

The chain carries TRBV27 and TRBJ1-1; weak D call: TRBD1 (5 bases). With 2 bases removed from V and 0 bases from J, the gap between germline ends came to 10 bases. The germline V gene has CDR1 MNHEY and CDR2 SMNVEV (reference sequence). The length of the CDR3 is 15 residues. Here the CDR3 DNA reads TGTGCCAGCAGTTTAGTTTGGGGCATGAACACTGAAGCTTTCTTT. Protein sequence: CASSLVWGMNTEAFF.

As DNA, the CDR3 is TGTGCCAGCAGCTTGGCAGCTAGCGGGAATACCTACGAGCAGTACTTC. Its translation is CASSLAASGNTYEQYF. The chain has TRBV5-4 and TRBJ2-7, with TRBD2 matching 9 bases. This CDR3 contains 16 residues. V shed 0 bases and J 2 bases; nucleotides not matched to a gene: 6. CDR1 is SGHNT, CDR2 YYREEE, per germline (reference sequence).

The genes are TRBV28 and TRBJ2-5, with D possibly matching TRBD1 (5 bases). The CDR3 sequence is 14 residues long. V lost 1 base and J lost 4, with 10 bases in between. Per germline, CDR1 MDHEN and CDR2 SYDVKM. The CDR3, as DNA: TGTGCCAGCAGTTTATCAGGGTTTAGAGAGACCCAGTACTTC. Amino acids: CASSLSGFRETQYF. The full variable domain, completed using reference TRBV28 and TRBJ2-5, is DVKVTQSSRYLVKRTGEKVFLECVQDMDHENMFWYRQDPGLGLRLIYFSYDVKMKEKGDIPEGYSVSREKKERFSLILESASTNQTSMYLCASSLSGFRETQYFGPGTRLLVL.

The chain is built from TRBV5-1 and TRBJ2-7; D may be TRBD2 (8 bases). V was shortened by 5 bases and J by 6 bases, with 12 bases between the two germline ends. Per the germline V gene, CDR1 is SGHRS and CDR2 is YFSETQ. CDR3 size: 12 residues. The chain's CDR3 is CASRREGAEQYF. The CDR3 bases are TGCGCCAGCAGACGGGAGGGGGCCGAGCAGTACTTC.

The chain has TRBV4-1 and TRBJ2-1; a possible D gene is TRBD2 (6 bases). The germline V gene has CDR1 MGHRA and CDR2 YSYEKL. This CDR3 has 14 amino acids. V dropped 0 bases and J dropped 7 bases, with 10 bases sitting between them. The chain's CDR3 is CASSQEKDYNEQFF. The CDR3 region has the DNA TGCGCCAGCAGCCAAGAGAAGGACTATAATGAGCAGTTCTTC.

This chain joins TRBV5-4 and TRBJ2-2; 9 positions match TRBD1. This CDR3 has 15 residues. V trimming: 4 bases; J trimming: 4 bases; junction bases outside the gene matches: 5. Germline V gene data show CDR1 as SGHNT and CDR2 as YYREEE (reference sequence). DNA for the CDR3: TGTGCCAGCAGCAAAGACAGGGGGGGCACCGGGGAGCTGTTTTTT. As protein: CASSKDRGGTGELFF.

The CDR3 coding sequence is TGTGCCAGCAGGGACCGGGAGGGATCCTACGAGCAGTACTTC. The encoded protein is CASRDREGSYEQYF. The gene calls are TRBV7-3 and TRBJ2-7; 8 bases are shared with TRBD2. The ends lost 6 bases at V and 1 base at J; junction bases unmatched: 5. The length of the CDR3 is 14 residues. Germline V lookup: CDR1 SGHTA, CDR2 FQGTGA.

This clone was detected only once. The CDR3 reads CASSPRSGDHLYEQYF. The CDR3 nucleotides are TGTGCCAGCAGCCCGCGGTCGGGGGACCACCTCTACGAGCAGTACTTC. This rearrangement joins TRBV7-2 to TRBJ2-7; D is perhaps TRBD2 (6 bases). Trimming stripped 5 bases from V and 3 bases from J, with 20 bases between. The CDR3 totals 16 residues. Germline CDR1 is SGHTA and CDR2 is FQGNSA.

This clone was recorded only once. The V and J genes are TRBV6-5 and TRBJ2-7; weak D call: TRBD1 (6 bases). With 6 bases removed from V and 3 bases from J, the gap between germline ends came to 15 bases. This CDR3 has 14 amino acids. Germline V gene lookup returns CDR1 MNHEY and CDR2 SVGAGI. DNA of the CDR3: TGTGCCAGCAGACCCAATCAGGGGTACTACGAGCAGTACTTC. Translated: CASRPNQGYYEQYF.

CDR3 DNA: TGTGCCAGCAGCGTGGGACAGGGGGCGAGAGGCTACACCTTC. Its protein is CASSVGQGARGYTF. The rearrangement joins TRBV7-9 to TRBJ1-2, with 12 positions matching TRBD1. V gave up 5 bases and J gave up 8 bases; unmatched junction bases: 6. The CDR3 covers 14 residues. CDR1 SEHNR and CDR2 FQNEAQ come from the germline V gene (reference sequence).

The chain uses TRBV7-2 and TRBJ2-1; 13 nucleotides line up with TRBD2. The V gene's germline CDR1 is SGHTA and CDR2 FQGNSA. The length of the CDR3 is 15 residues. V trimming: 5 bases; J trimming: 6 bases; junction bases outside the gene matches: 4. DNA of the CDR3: TGTGCCAGCAGCCTCCGACTAGCGGGAGGCAATGAGCAGTTCTTC. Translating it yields CASSLRLAGGNEQFF.

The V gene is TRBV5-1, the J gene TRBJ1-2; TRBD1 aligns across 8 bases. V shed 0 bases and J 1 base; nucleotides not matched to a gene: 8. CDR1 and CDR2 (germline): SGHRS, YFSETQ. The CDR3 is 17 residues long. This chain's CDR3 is CASSLDGTGEDNYGYTF. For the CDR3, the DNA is TGCGCCAGCAGCTTGGACGGGACAGGAGAGGATAACTATGGCTACACCTTC.

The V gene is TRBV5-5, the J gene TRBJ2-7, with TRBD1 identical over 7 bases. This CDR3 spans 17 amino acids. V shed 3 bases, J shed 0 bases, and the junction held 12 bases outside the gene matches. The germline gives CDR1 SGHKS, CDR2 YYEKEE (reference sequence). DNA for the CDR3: TGTGCCAGCAGCTCGAGAGCCGGGACAGAAATCTCCTACGAGCAGTACTTC. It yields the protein CASSSRAGTEISYEQYF. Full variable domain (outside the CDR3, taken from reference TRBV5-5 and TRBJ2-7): DAGVTQSPTHLIKTRGQQVTLRCSPISGHKSVSWYQQVLGQGPQFIFQYYEKEERGRGNFPDRFSARQFPNYSSELNVNALLLGDSALYLCASSSRAGTEISYEQYFGPGTRLTVT.

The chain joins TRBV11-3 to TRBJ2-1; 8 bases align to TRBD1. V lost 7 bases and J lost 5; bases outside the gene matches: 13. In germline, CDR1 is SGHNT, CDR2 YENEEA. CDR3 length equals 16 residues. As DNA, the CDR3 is TGTGCCAGCACCGTATCAACGGGGACAGGTAACAATGAGCAGTTCTTC. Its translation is CASTVSTGTGNNEQFF.

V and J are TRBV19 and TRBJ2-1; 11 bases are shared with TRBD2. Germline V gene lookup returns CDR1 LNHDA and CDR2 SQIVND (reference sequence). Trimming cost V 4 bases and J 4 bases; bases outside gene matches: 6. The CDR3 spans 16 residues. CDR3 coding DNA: TGTGCCAGTAGTACCAACCTAGCGGGGGGTTACAATGAGCAGTTCTTC. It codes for CASSTNLAGGYNEQFF.

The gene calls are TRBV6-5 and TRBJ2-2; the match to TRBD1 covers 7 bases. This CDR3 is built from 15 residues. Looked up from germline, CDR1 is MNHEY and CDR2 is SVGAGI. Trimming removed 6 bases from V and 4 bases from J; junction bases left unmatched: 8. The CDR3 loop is CASRQTGIVTGELFF. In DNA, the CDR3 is TGTGCCAGCAGACAGACAGGGATCGTCACCGGGGAGCTGTTTTTT.